This T cell receptor (beta chain) was identified in a study of sequential checkpoint blockade in melanoma. Study as a whole: 91 pretreatment tumor DNA samples were TCRβ immunosequenced. Twenty-two patients had matched tumor biopsies before treatment and at week 13 after nivolumab or ipilimumab alone.

Treatment meaning: randomized to nivolumab then ipilimumab (arm A) or the reverse (arm B). The assay was immunoSEQ multiplex PCR, and TCRdb's table has in-frame clones only and misses some. The sample lists about 9,600 clones, nearly 25% occurring once. This sequence originates from a human donor with melanoma. Sequencing used tumor tissue (inferred from file names), obtained from a patient given nivolumab and ipilimumab in sequence.

The CDR3: CASKIGQQETQYF. For the CDR3, the DNA is TGTGCCAGCAAAATCGGACAGCAAGAGACCCAGTACTTC. The V and J genes are TRBV9 and TRBJ2-5; TRBD1 is a possible D gene (6 bases). The V gene lost 6 bases and the J gene lost 2 bases, with 11 bases spanning the gap. Germline CDR1 is SGDLS and CDR2 is YYNGEE. CDR3 length: 13 amino acids.